Below, 18 T cell receptor beta chains from the same sample are listed, as sequenced in a study of yellow fever vaccine responses in identical twins. TCRdb passed the RT-PCR reads through MiXCR, listing each CDR3 protein once. This sample carries fewer than 4,500 distinct CDR3 sequences, approximately 80% of them seen once, and the ten largest clones take about 3.7%. This specimen consisted of T cells from blood (PBMCs), unsorted or a sorted subset (not recorded which), obtained before or after yellow fever vaccination (not recorded which). The receptors derive from a woman aged 18-29 years who received the yellow fever vaccine.

This clonotype was recorded a few times. The chain joins TRBV7-3 to TRBJ2-2; D not certain. This CDR3 is 15 amino acids long. Deletions cut 7 bases from V and 4 bases from J, with 16 bases between. CDR1 and CDR2 from the germline V gene are SGHTA and FQGTGA. CDR3 bases: TGTGCCAGCACTGATGCCCTGCGAGGCACCGGGGAGCTGTTTTTT. Amino acids: CASTDALRGTGELFF.

This chain joins TRBV6-5 and TRBJ2-1; 12 bases are a match to TRBD2. The ends lost 4 bases at V and 6 bases at J; junction bases unmatched: 4. Germline V gene lookup returns CDR1 MNHEY and CDR2 SVGAGI. CDR3 length: 15 amino acids. CDR3 in DNA: TGTGCCAGCAGTTTTAGGACTAGCGGGACCAATGAGCAGTTCTTC. Its protein is CASSFRTSGTNEQFF.

This clonotype has a handful of counts. The chain has TRBV5-1 and TRBJ2-3; possibly TRBD1 for D (5 bases). Germline CDR1 and CDR2: SGHRS and YFSETQ. V lost 4 bases, J lost 0 bases, and 15 bases lay in between. The CDR3 is 16 residues long. CDR3: CASSKTDPVSTDTQYF. In nucleotides, the CDR3 is TGCGCCAGCAGCAAGACAGACCCAGTTAGCACAGATACGCAGTATTTT.

The chain has TRBV12-3 or TRBV12-4 and TRBJ1-5, with D unresolved. CDR3 size: 14 residues. V lost 2 bases and J 4 bases, leaving 9 bases between the germline ends. This CDR3 reads CASSLRHGNQPQHF. CDR3 nucleotides: TGTGCCAGCAGTTTACGACACGGAAATCAGCCCCAGCATTTT.

The chain links TRBV5-6 to TRBJ2-1; tentative D call: TRBD1 (6 bases). The CDR3 contains 12 residues. V was cut by 0 bases and J by 8 bases, with 6 bases left in between. Germline loops: CDR1 SGHDT, CDR2 YYEEEE. CDR3 amino acids: CASSLDRDEQFF. The CDR3 nucleotides read TGTGCCAGCAGCTTGGACAGGGATGAGCAGTTCTTC.

The chain employs TRBV15 and TRBJ2-2; possibly TRBD2 for D (5 bases). Trimming stripped 1 base from V and 4 bases from J, with 13 bases between. Looked up from germline, CDR1 is LNHNV and CDR2 is YYDKDF (reference sequence). This CDR3 comprises 16 residues. CDR3 coding DNA: TGTGCCACCAGCAGAGTTCGGGGAGCCTCCACCGGGGAGCTGTTTTTT. Amino acids: CATSRVRGASTGELFF.

The chain links TRBV11-2 to TRBJ2-5, with 7 bases matching TRBD1. The length of the CDR3 is 16 residues. V lost 1 base, J lost 5 bases, and 10 bases stayed unmatched. Germline CDR1 SGHAT, CDR2 FQNNGV. CDR3 coding DNA: TGTGCCAGCAGCTTAGGCACAGGGGCGACCCGCGAGACCCAGTACTTC. Amino acid sequence: CASSLGTGATRETQYF.

The rearrangement uses TRBV11-3 and TRBJ1-6; D is unclear. Germline V gene sequence: CDR1 SGHNT, CDR2 YENEEA. Deletions cut 5 bases from V and 7 bases from J, with 12 bases between. The CDR3 is 14 amino acids. CDR3 nucleotide sequence: TGTGCCAGCAGCACTCCGACGGGAAATTCACCCCTCCACTTT. Amino acid sequence: CASSTPTGNSPLHF.

The chain recombines TRBV7-8 with TRBJ1-1; a possible D gene is TRBD1 (5 bases). V dropped 1 base and J dropped 8 bases, with 11 bases sitting between them. The CDR3 has 13 amino acids. Germline assignment: CDR1 SGHVS and CDR2 FQNEAQ. The CDR3 here is CASSLEGGGEAFF. DNA for the CDR3: TGTGCCAGCAGCTTAGAAGGCGGGGGAGAAGCTTTCTTT.

V and J are TRBV3-1 and TRBJ2-7; 7 nucleotides align to TRBD1. V lost 0 bases and J lost 0; bases outside the gene matches: 2. The CDR3 is 15 amino acids. Germline V gene lookup returns CDR1 LGHDT and CDR2 YNNKEL (reference sequence). CDR3 protein: CASSQDYRGSYEQYV. The CDR3, as DNA: TGTGCCAGCAGCCAAGACTACAGGGGCTCCTACGAGCAGTACGTC.

The CDR3 loop reads CASSFRGPYSTDTQYF. CDR3 in DNA: TGTGCCAGCAGCTTCAGGGGGCCGTACAGCACAGATACGCAGTATTTT. V and J are TRBV5-5 and TRBJ2-3, with 8 bases matching TRBD1. The length of the CDR3 is 16 residues. Trimming cost V 2 bases and J 0 bases; bases outside gene matches: 5. Looked up from germline, CDR1 is SGHKS and CDR2 is YYEKEE (reference sequence).

The V and J genes are TRBV10-3 and TRBJ2-7; 8 bases are shared with TRBD2. The V segment lost 3 bases and the J segment 4 bases; nucleotides outside the gene matches: 8. Germline V lookup: CDR1 ENHRY, CDR2 SYGVKD. The CDR3 spans 15 residues. CDR3: CAISDWRTSGYEQYF. CDR3 in DNA: TGTGCCATCAGTGATTGGCGAACTAGCGGTTACGAGCAGTACTTC.

J is TRBJ1-4 and V is TRBV28; no clear D. Trimming took off 2 bases at V and 3 bases at J, with 4 bases between the two ends. Germline assignment: CDR1 MDHEN and CDR2 SYDVKM. The CDR3 loop spans 13 amino acids. DNA of the CDR3: TGTGCCAGCAGTTTAAGGGCTAATGAAAAACTGTTTTTT. It yields the protein CASSLRANEKLFF.

The CDR3 is CSVAGRGDTEAFF. The DNA of the CDR3 is TGCAGCGTTGCTGGCAGGGGGGACACTGAAGCTTTCTTT. The chain employs TRBV29-1 and TRBJ1-1; 7 bases agree with TRBD1. This CDR3 spans 13 amino acids. V dropped 4 bases and J dropped 3; count of bases not matched to a gene: 5. From germline, CDR1 is SQVTM and CDR2 ANQGSEA.

The chain joins TRBV2 to TRBJ1-2; tentative D call: TRBD1 (6 bases). V was cut by 6 bases and J by 5 bases, with 16 bases left in between. Germline CDR1 reads SNHLY; CDR2 reads FYNNEI. The CDR3 runs to 14 residues. The CDR3 coding sequence is TGTGCCAGCAGCGGTAGCTCAGGGGTGTATGGCTACACCTTC. It yields the protein CASSGSSGVYGYTF.

This rearrangement joins TRBV7-6 to TRBJ1-1; TRBD1 is a possible D gene (5 bases). The CDR3 totals 12 residues. V was shortened by 6 bases and J by 7 bases, with 12 bases between the two germline ends. Germline values: CDR1 SGHVS, CDR2 FNYEAQ. The CDR3: CASSLWGGEAFF. CDR3 nucleotides: TGTGCCAGCAGTTTATGGGGGGGTGAAGCTTTCTTT.

The gene calls are TRBV29-1 and TRBJ1-1; the D gene is possibly TRBD1 (5 bases). CDR1 is SQVTM, CDR2 ANQGSEA, per germline. V gave up 0 bases and J gave up 5 bases, with 13 bases separating them. The CDR3 is 14 amino acids. CDR3 sequence reads: CSVEDAREGTEAFF. CDR3 coding DNA: TGCAGCGTTGAAGACGCCAGGGAAGGTACTGAAGCTTTCTTT.

The CDR3 coding sequence is TGCGCCAGCAGCCAAGATGGACCAGGAGCTGGGGCCAACGTCCTGACTTTC. As protein: CASSQDGPGAGANVLTF. The chain couples TRBV4-1 to TRBJ2-6; no firm D call. Trimming stripped 0 bases from V and 2 bases from J, with 11 bases between. CDR3 size: 17 residues. Germline loops: CDR1 MGHRA, CDR2 YSYEKL.